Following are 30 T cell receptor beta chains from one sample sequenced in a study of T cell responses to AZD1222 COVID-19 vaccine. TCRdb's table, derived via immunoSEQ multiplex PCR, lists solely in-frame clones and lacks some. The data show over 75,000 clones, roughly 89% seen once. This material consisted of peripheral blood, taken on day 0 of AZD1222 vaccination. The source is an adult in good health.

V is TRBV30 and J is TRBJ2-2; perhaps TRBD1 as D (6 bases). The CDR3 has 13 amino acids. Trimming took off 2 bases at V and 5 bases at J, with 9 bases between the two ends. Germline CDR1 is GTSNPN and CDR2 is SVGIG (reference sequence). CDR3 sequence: CAWSSQGTGELFF. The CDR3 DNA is TGTGCCTGGAGTTCCCAGGGGACCGGGGAGCTGTTTTTT.

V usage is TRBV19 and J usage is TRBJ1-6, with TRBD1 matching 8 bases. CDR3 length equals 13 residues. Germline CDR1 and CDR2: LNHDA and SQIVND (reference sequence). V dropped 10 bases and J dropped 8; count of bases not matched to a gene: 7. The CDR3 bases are TGTGCCACCATGGACAGGGACCATTCACCCCTCCACTTT. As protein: CATMDRDHSPLHF.

The CDR3 loop is CASSLRTSGGANNEQFF. The CDR3 DNA sequence: TGCGCCAGCAGCTTGAGGACTAGCGGGGGAGCCAACAATGAGCAGTTCTTC. The chain couples TRBV5-1 to TRBJ2-1; 13 bases are shared with TRBD2. The germline gives CDR1 SGHRS, CDR2 YFSETQ. The ends lost 1 base at V and 5 bases at J; junction bases unmatched: 6. The CDR3 totals 17 residues.

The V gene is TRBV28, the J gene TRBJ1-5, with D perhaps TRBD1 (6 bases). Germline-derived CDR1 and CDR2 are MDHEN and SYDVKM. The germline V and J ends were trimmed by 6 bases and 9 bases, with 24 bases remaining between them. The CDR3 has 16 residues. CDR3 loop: CASSLTGPGTSGPQHF. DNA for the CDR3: TGTGCCAGCAGCCTAACAGGGCCGGGAACTTCGGGGCCCCAGCATTTT.

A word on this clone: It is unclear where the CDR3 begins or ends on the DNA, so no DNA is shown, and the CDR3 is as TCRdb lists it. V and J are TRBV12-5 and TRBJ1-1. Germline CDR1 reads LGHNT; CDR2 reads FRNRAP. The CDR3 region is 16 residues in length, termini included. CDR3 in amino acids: CASGLGMGKGDTEAFF.

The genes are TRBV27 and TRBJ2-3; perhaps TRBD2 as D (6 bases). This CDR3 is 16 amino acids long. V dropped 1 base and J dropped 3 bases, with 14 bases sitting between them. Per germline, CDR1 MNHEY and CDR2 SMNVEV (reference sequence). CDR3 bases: TGTGCCAGCAGTTTATGGTATGGGAGCGGGACAGATACGCAGTATTTT. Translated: CASSLWYGSGTDTQYF.

The CDR3 DNA sequence: TGCGCCAGCAGTGAGACGGGACTAGCGGGAGTGTTAGGGGAGCTGTTTTTT. This codes for CASSETGLAGVLGELFF. This chain uses TRBV10-2 with TRBJ2-2; TRBD2 aligns across 14 bases. V lost 2 bases to trimming and J lost 8 bases; unmatched junction nucleotides: 7. The length of the CDR3 is 17 residues. Germline loops: CDR1 WSHSY, CDR2 SAAADI.

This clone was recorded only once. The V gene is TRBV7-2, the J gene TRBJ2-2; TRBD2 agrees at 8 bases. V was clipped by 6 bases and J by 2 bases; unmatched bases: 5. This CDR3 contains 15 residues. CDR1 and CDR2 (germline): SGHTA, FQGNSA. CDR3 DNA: TGTGCCAGCAGACAGACTAGCGCTAACACCGGGGAGCTGTTTTTT. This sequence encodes CASRQTSANTGELFF.

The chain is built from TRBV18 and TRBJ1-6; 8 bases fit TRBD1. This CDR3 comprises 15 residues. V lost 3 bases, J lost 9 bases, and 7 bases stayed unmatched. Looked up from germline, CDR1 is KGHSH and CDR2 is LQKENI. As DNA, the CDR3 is TGTGCCAGCTCACCGGTGAGGGACAGGACTTCACCCCTCCACTTT. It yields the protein CASSPVRDRTSPLHF.

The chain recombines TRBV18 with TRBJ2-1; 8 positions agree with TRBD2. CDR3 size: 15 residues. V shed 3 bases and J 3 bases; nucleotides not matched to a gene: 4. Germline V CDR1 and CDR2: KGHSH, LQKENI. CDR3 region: CASSPSSGVYNEQFF. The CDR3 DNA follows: TGTGCCAGCTCACCGAGTAGCGGGGTCTACAATGAGCAGTTCTTC.

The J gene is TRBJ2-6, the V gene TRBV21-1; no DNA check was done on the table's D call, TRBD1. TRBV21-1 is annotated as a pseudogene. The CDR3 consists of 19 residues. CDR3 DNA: TGTGCCAGCAGCAAAGGGGGGCCTTCTGAGAGCTCTGGGGCCAACGTCCTGACTTTC. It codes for CASSKGGPSESSGANVLTF.

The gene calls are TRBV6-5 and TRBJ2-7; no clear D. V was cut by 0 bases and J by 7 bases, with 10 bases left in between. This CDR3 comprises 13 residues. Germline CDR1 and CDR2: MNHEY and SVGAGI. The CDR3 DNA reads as TGTGCCAGCAGTTACTCAGGCTTCCTGGAGCAGTACTTC. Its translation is CASSYSGFLEQYF.

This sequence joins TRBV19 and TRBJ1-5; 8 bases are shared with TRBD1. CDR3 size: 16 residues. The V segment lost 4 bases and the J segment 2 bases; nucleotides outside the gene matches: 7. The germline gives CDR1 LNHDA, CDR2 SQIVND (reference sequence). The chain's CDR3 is CASSTPRGLGNQPQHF. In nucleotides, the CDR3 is TGTGCCAGTAGTACGCCCAGGGGGCTCGGCAATCAGCCCCAGCATTTT.

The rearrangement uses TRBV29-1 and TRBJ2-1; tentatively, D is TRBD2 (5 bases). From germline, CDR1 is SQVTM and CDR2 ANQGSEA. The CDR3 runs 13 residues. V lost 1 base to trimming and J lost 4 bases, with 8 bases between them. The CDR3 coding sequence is TGCAGCGTTGAAGGGACTCCTTACAATGAGCAGTTCTTC. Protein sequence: CSVEGTPYNEQFF.

CDR3 in DNA: TGTGCCAGCAGTAGGCAAACGAACACCGGGGAGCTGTTTTTT. It codes for CASSRQTNTGELFF. The chain uses TRBV6-2 or TRBV6-3 and TRBJ2-2; D remains unclear. This CDR3 comprises 14 residues. Germline-derived CDR1 and CDR2 are MNHEY and SVGEGT. The V end lost 5 bases, the J end lost 0 bases, and 7 bases lay between the germline ends.

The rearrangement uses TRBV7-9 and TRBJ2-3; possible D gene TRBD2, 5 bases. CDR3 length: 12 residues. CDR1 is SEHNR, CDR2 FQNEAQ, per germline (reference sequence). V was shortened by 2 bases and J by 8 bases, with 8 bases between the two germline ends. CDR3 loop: CASSLHEGTQYF. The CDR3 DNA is TGTGCCAGCAGCTTACATGAGGGTACGCAGTATTTT.

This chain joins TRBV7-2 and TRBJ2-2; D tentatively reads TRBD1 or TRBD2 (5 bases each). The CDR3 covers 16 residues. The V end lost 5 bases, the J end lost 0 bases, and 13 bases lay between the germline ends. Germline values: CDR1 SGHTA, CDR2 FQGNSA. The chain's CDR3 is CASSPHGTTNTGELFF. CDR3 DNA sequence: TGTGCCAGCAGCCCTCACGGGACCACGAACACCGGGGAGCTGTTTTTT.

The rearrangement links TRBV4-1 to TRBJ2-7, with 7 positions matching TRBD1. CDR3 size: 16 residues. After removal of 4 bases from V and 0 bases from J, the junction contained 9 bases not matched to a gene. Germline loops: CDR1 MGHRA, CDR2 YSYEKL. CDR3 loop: CASSPTGQWSSYEQYF. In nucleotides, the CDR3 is TGCGCCAGCAGCCCTACGGGACAGTGGAGCTCCTACGAGCAGTACTTC.

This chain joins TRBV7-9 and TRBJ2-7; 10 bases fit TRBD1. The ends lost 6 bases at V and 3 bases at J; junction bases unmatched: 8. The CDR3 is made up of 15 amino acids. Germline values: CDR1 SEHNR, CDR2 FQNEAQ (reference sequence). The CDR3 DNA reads TGTGCCAGCAGGCCAACCGGGACAGGGGACTACGAGCAGTACTTC. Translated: CASRPTGTGDYEQYF.

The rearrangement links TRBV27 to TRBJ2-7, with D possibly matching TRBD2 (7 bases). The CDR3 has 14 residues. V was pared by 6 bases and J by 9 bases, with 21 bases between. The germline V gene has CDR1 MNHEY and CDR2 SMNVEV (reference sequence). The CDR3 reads CASRPTGGGLGQYF. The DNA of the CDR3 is TGTGCCAGCAGGCCGACTGGCGGGGGCCTAGGGCAGTACTTC.

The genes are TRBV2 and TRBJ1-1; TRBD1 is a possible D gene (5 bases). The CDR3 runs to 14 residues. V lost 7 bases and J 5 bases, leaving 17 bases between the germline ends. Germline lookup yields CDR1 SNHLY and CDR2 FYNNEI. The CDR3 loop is CASTPAGGLTEAFF. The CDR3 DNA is TGTGCCAGCACCCCGGCCGGGGGTTTAACTGAAGCTTTCTTT.

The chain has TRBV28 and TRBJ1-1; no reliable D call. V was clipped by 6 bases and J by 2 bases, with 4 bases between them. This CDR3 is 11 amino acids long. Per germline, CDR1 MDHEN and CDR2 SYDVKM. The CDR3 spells CASRINTEAFF. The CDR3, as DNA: TGTGCCAGCAGGATAAACACTGAAGCTTTCTTT.

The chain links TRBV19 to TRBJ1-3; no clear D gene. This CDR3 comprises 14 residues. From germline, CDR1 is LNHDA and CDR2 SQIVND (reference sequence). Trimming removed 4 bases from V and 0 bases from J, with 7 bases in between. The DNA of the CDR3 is TGTGCCAGTAGTAATGGCCGCTCTGGAAACACCATATATTTT. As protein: CASSNGRSGNTIYF.

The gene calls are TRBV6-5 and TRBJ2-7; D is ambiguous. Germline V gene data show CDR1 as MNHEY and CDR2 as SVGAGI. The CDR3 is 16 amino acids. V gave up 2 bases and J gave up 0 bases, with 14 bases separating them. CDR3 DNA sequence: TGTGCCAGCAGTTACGTCTCGGGCGGAAGCTCCTACGAGCAGTACTTC. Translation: CASSYVSGGSSYEQYF.

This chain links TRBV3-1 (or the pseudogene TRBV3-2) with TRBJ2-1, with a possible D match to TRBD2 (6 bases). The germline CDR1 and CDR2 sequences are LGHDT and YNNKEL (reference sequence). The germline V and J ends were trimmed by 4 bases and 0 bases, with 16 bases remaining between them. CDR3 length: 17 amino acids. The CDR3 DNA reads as TGTGCCAGCAGCCCAACCTCTGGGGGGAGCTCCTACAATGAGCAGTTCTTC. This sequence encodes CASSPTSGGSSYNEQFF.

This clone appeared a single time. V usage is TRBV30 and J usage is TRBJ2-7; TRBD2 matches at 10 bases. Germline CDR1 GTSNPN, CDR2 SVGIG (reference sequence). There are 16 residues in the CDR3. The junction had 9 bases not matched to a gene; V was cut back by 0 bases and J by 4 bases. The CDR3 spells CAWSVTSGGAPYEQYF. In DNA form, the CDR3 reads TGTGCCTGGAGTGTAACAAGCGGGGGGGCCCCGTACGAGCAGTACTTC.

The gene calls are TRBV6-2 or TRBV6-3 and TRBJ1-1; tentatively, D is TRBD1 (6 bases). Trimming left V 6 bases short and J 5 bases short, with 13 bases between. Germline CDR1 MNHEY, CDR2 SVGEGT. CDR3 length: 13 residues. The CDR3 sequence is CASSRRGGTEAFF. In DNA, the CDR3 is TGTGCCAGCAGCCGGCGAGGGGGGACTGAAGCTTTCTTT.

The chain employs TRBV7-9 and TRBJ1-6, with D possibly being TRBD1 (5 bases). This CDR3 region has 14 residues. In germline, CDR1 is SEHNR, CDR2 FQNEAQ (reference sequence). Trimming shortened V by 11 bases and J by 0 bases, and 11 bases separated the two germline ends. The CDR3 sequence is CAGGASSYNSPLHF. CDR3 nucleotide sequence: TGTGCCGGCGGGGCTAGCTCCTATAATTCACCCCTCCACTTT.

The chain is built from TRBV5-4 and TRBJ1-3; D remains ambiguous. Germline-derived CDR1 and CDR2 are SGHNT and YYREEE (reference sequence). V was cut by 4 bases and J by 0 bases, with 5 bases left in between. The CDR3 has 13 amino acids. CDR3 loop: CASSPPSGNTIYF. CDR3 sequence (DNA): TGTGCCAGCAGCCCCCCCTCTGGAAACACCATATATTTT.

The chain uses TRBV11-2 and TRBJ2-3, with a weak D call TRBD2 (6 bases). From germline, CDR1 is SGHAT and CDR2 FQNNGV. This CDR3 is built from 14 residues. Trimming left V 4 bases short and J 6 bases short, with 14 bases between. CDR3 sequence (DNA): TGTGCCAGCAGCTCTAGCGTAGGTCCCGATACGCAGTATTTT. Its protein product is CASSSSVGPDTQYF.